These T cell receptor beta chains were read from a single sample in a study of radiotherapy plus CTLA-4 blockade in lung cancer. Using immunoSEQ multiplex PCR, the repertoire was profiled, and TCRdb retains in-frame clones only, with some absent. The data hold over 80,000 clones, with around 82% observed a single time. The specimen comprised peripheral blood, sampled from a patient treated with radiotherapy plus ipilimumab. The source is a human donor with non-small cell lung cancer who had stable disease on radiotherapy plus ipilimumab. Each CDR3 is given with its conserved first and last residue. D genes are given only for firm matches. Clone size appears in some rows only: once, few, many, or a class for an expanded clone.

V,size,D,J,DNA,CDR3
TRBV19,-,-,TRBJ2-3,TGTGCCAGTCGACAGACGGGACTGCCCACAGATACGCAGTATTTT,CASRQTGLPTDTQYF
TRBV7-2,-,TRBD1,TRBJ2-2,TGTGCCAGCAGCTTAGTTGGGACAGGGGGTACCACCGGGGAGCTGTTTTTT,CASSLVGTGGTTGELFF
TRBV30,-,-,TRBJ1-2,TGTGCCTGGAGTGTAAATAGGGGGTACGGCTACACCTTC,CAWSVNRGYGYTF
TRBV6-5,-,-,TRBJ1-2,TGTGCCATCGGGCGGGACAACGGCTACACCTTC,CAIGRDNGYTF
TRBV7-2,-,TRBD2,TRBJ2-3,TGTGCCAGCAGCTCGTCGGGGGGGCGGGCAGATACGCAGTATTTT,CASSSSGGRADTQYF
TRBV5-1,-,TRBD1,TRBJ2-2,TGCGCCAGCAGCTTAAGAGGACAGGGAGGTACCGGGGAGCTGTTTTTT,CASSLRGQGGTGELFF
TRBV29-1,-,-,TRBJ2-3,TGCAGCTACCGCCGCCGGGGTAACACAGATACGCAGTATTTT,CSYRRRGNTDTQYF
TRBV28,-,TRBD1,TRBJ1-4,TGTGCCACCCAGACAGGGACCGAAAAACTGTTTTTT,CATQTGTEKLFF
TRBV6-6,-,-,TRBJ1-5,TGTGCCAGCAGTTACGAGTTGACCCAGCATTTT,CASSYELTQHF
TRBV6-5,-,-,TRBJ2-1,TGTGCCAGCAGTTACGACCGTGGCAATGAGCAGTTCTTC,CASSYDRGNEQFF
TRBV10-2,few,TRBD1,TRBJ1-2,TGCGCCAGCAGCGCTACAGGGGACTATGGCTACACCTTC,CASSATGDYGYTF
TRBV12-5,once,TRBD1,TRBJ2-1,TGTGCTAGTGGTTTGGGTACCGGGACAGGGGCCCCCAATGAGCAGTTCTTC,CASGLGTGTGAPNEQFF
TRBV6-1,-,-,TRBJ1-2,TGTGCCATCCCGCGGCAGGTGCTCTATGGCTACACCTTC,CAIPRQVLYGYTF
TRBV2,-,TRBD1,TRBJ1-5,TGTGCCAGCAGCGCAGGGGGGTATGGGCAGCCCCAGCATTTT,CASSAGGYGQPQHF
TRBV10-3,-,TRBD1,TRBJ2-7,TGTGCCATCAGTGACCCCAACCGGGACAGGGGTTCCTACGAGCAGTACTTC,CAISDPNRDRGSYEQYF
TRBV5-6,-,-,TRBJ1-5,TGTGCCAGCAGCTCAGGGTTTAATCAGCCCCAGCATTTT,CASSSGFNQPQHF
TRBV5-1,-,TRBD2,TRBJ2-3,TGCGCCAGCAGCTTAGGCCTAGCGGGGAGCACAGATACGCAGTATTTT,CASSLGLAGSTDTQYF
TRBV25-1,-,TRBD1,TRBJ1-1,TGTGCCAGCAGTGGGACAGGCAACCTTGAAGCTTTCTTT,CASSGTGNLEAFF
TRBV4-1,few,-,TRBJ2-5,TGCGCCAGCAGCCAAGTCTTTCTAGGGTCAGAGACCCAGTACTTC,CASSQVFLGSETQYF
TRBV18,-,TRBD2,TRBJ2-3,TGTGCCAGCTCACCTCGGGAGGGGGGCACAGATACGCAGTATTTT,CASSPREGGTDTQYF
TRBV7-9,-,-,TRBJ2-1,TGTGCCAGCGGGATGGGACAAGGTGAGCAGTTCTTC,CASGMGQGEQFF
TRBV28,-,-,TRBJ1-2,TGTGCCAGCAGTTTAGTGACGGACCTACGATCCTATGGCTACACCTTC,CASSLVTDLRSYGYTF
TRBV11-2,-,TRBD1,TRBJ1-1,TGTGCCAGCAGCTTATACGGGACAGAGAACACTGAAGCTTTCTTT,CASSLYGTENTEAFF
TRBV7-2,-,-,TRBJ1-4,TGTGCCAGCAGCTTAGTGGATGAAAAACTGTTTTTT,CASSLVDEKLFF
TRBV5-5,-,-,TRBJ2-7,TGTGCCAGCAGCTTGACCGACAGCTACGAGCAGTACTTC,CASSLTDSYEQYF
TRBV28,-,-,TRBJ1-4,TGTGCCAGCAAAGAGGGTGGGGTTGAAAAACTGTTTTTT,CASKEGGVEKLFF
TRBV28,-,-,TRBJ1-6,TGTGCCAGCAGTCCTGGGGGGGGATTTAATTCACCCCTCCACTTT,CASSPGGGFNSPLHF
TRBV6-1,once,-,TRBJ2-3,TGTGCCAGCAGTCCGGGGGGCGCTGGCACAGATACGCAGTATTTT,CASSPGGAGTDTQYF